Described below is a single T cell receptor (beta chain) sequence and its context. Reverse transcription used about 0.45 to 1 ug RNA and random hexamers. TCRdb re-called the immunoSEQ multiplex PCR reads through MiXCR, storing one row per CDR3 protein. The sample records 150,000 to 200,000 distinct CDR3 sequences, 80% to 95% being singletons. This record comes from a study of CD8 T cells in Susac syndrome. V dropped 6 bases and J dropped 2; count of bases not matched to a gene: 3. CDR1 LNHDA and CDR2 SQIVND come from the germline V gene (reference sequence). The length of the CDR3 is 15 residues. The genes are TRBV19 and TRBJ2-1; the match to TRBD2 covers 11 bases. The clonotype was recovered from a human donor in good health. Material: CD4+ T cells from PBMCs. As DNA, the CDR3 is TGTGCCAGTAGCCCGACTAGCGGGACCTACAATGAGCAGTTCTTC. Its translation is CASSPTSGTYNEQFF. The full variable domain, in which reference TRBV19 and TRBJ2-1 provide the parts outside the CDR3, is DGGITQSPKYLFRKEGQNVTLSCEQNLNHDAMYWYRQDPGQGLRLIYYSQIVNDFQKGDIAEGYSVSREKKESFPLTVTSAQKNPTAFYLCASSPTSGTYNEQFFGPGTRLTVL.